The rows below give T cell receptor beta chains drawn from one sample of a study of neurological immune-mediated disorders. TCRdb re-derived calls from the 5' RACE reads in MiXCR, one entry per CDR3 protein. The sample includes approximately 30,000 distinct CDR3 sequences, over 20% of them seen just once. Sequencing was carried out using PBMCs. The receptors here all came from a woman in her fifties or sixties in good health. CDR3s include the opening cysteine and the closing phenylalanine or tryptophan. Fields, in order: D gene, V gene, clone size, CDR3 length, J gene, CDR3 DNA, CDR3 protein. The D gene is left open where the match is weak. Clone size is shown for a subset of rows, as once, few, many or a class of expanded clone.

>NA|TRBV24-1|many|14|TRBJ1-5
TGTGCCACCAGTGCCACTGAGAGCAATCAGCCCCAGCATTTT
CATSATESNQPQHF
>NA|TRBV18|many|13|TRBJ2-5
TGTGCCAGCTCACCAAATCTCCAAGAGACCCAGTACTTC
CASSPNLQETQYF
>NA|TRBV5-1|many|13|TRBJ1-1
TGCGCCAGCAGCTTGAGAACAGTCACTGAAGCTTTCTTT
CASSLRTVTEAFF
>NA|TRBV25-1|many|13|TRBJ1-1
TGTGCCAGCATTAACAGCCGCCGGTCTGAAGCTTTCTTT
CASINSRRSEAFF
>TRBD2|TRBV5-4|NA|18|TRBJ2-2
TGTGCCAGCAGCCCCCCGGGGGGGGCAGGGATAAACACCGGGGAGCTGTTTTTT
CASSPPGGAGINTGELFF
>NA|TRBV5-1|NA|15|TRBJ2-7
TGCGCCAGCAGCATGATAACAGGGCAACTCTACGAGCAGTACTTC
CASSMITGQLYEQYF
>TRBD2|TRBV7-9|many|13|TRBJ2-7
TGTGCCAGCAGCTTAGGTGCGGGAGGCGAGCAGTACTTC
CASSLGAGGEQYF
>TRBD1|TRBV7-2|many|15|TRBJ2-3
TGTGCCAGCAGCCTCGACAGGGGGAGCACAGATACGCAGTATTTT
CASSLDRGSTDTQYF
>TRBD1|TRBV5-1|many|14|TRBJ1-1
TGCGCCAGCAGCTCCCTACAGGGGATCACTGAAGCTTTCTTT
CASSSLQGITEAFF
>TRBD2|TRBV10-3|many|12|TRBJ2-1
TGTGCCGTCGGGACTAGTTACAATGAGCAGTTCTTC
CAVGTSYNEQFF
>TRBD2|TRBV19|NA|15|TRBJ2-7
TGTGCCAGTAGTATCCGAGCGGGGGCCCCCTACGAGCAGTACTTC
CASSIRAGAPYEQYF
>NA|TRBV5-1|many|13|TRBJ1-1
TGCGCCAGCAGCTTGCGAGGGGGTACTGAAGCTTTCTTT
CASSLRGGTEAFF
>NA|TRBV7-2|many|13|TRBJ2-3
TGTGCCAGCAGCTATACTAGCCCAGATACGCAGTATTTT
CASSYTSPDTQYF
>NA|TRBV6-2/TRBV6-3|many|12|TRBJ1-2
TGTGCCAGCAGTTACTCTCACTATGGCTACACCTTC
CASSYSHYGYTF
>NA|TRBV21-1|few|17|TRBJ1-2
TGTGCCAGCAGCTTCCTCAGACAGGGGCCGCCGGGCTATGGCTACACCTTC
CASSFLRQGPPGYGYTF
>NA|TRBV20-1|many|14|TRBJ2-3
TGCAGTGCTAGAGATCTACGTTGGGGAGATACGCAGTATTTT
CSARDLRWGDTQYF
>NA|TRBV4-3|NA|16|TRBJ2-6
TGCGCCAGCAGCCAAACCACAGGGTCCGGGGCCAACGTCCTGACTTTC
CASSQTTGSGANVLTF
>NA|TRBV7-2|many|12|TRBJ2-7
TGTGCCAGCAGCCGAAACTCCTACGAGCAGTACTTC
CASSRNSYEQYF
>TRBD2|TRBV7-9|many|14|TRBJ2-7
TGTGCCAGCTTAGATAGCGGGAGCATCCACGAGCAGTACTTC
CASLDSGSIHEQYF
>NA|TRBV5-1|NA|14|TRBJ1-2
TGCGCCAGCTTGGCCGAGACAGGCGACTATGGCTACACCTTC
CASLAETGDYGYTF
>TRBD2|TRBV3-1|NA|16|TRBJ2-3
TGTGCCAGCAGCCTCGGACTAGCAGATATCACAGATACGCAGTATTTT
CASSLGLADITDTQYF
>NA|TRBV30|NA|13|TRBJ2-3
TGTGCCTGGAGACCCAGGGGTCCAGATACGCAGTATTTT
CAWRPRGPDTQYF
>NA|TRBV5-5|NA|11|TRBJ2-5
TGTGCCAGCAGCCTGATGGAGACCCAGTACTTC
CASSLMETQYF
>TRBD1|TRBV5-1|many|13|TRBJ2-5
TGCGCCAGCAGCTTGGGAGGGGGCTGGGCCCAGTACTTC
CASSLGGGWAQYF
>TRBD1|TRBV9|many|17|TRBJ1-1
TGTGCCAGCAGCGCCCGCCGGGACAGGGGGGTGAACACTGAAGCTTTCTTT
CASSARRDRGVNTEAFF
>TRBD2|TRBV6-5|many|18|TRBJ2-1
TGTGCCAGCCGCCGGGGACTAGCGGGAGGGCCCTCCTACAATGAGCAGTTCTTC
CASRRGLAGGPSYNEQFF
>NA|TRBV28|many|12|TRBJ1-1
TGTGCCAGCAGTTTAGGAGGGCTTGAAGCTTTCTTT
CASSLGGLEAFF
>NA|TRBV20-1|many|16|TRBJ2-2
TGCAGTGCTAGAATTTTAGGGCAGGGTGGGACCGGGGAGCTGTTTTTT
CSARILGQGGTGELFF
>TRBD2|TRBV29-1|many|20|TRBJ2-2
TGCAGCGTCGAAGACAGAAGATGGACTAGCGGGACGTCGAACACCGGGGAGCTGTTTTTT
CSVEDRRWTSGTSNTGELFF
>TRBD1|TRBV4-3|many|15|TRBJ1-4
TGCGCCAGCAGCACTACAGGGGCAACTAATGAAAAACTGTTTTTT
CASSTTGATNEKLFF
>NA|TRBV29-1|NA|12|TRBJ2-1
TGCAGCGTGCAGGTTTCCTACAATGAGCAGTTCTTC
CSVQVSYNEQFF
>NA|TRBV29-1|many|11|TRBJ1-1
TGCAGCGTTGAAACCGGGACAGAAGCTTTCTTT
CSVETGTEAFF
>NA|TRBV12-3/TRBV12-4|NA|15|TRBJ1-3
TGTGCCAGCAGTTCCCAGGGTGACTCTGGAAACACCATATATTTT
CASSSQGDSGNTIYF